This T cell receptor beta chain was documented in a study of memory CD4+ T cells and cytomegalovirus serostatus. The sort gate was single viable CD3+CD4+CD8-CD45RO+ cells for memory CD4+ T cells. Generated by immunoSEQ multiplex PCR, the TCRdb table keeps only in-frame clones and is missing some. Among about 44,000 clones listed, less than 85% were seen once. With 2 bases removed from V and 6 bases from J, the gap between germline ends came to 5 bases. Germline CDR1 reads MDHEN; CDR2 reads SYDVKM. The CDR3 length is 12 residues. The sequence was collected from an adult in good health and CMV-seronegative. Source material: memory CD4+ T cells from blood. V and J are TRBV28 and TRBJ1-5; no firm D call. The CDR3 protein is CASSLRGQPQHF. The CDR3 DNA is TGTGCCAGCAGTTTACGAGGTCAGCCCCAGCATTTT.